Listed below are T cell receptor beta chains from one sample, sequenced in a study of tumor-infiltrating lymphocytes in primary liver carcinoma. One entry per CDR3 protein results from TCRdb running MiXCR on the multiplex PCR reads. The sample contains fewer than 90,000 distinct CDR3 sequences, 72% of which appear only once. The sample taken for sequencing was liver tumor tissue from sampling region 1. These receptors came from a middle-aged man with primary liver carcinoma and hepatitis B virus infection. The CDR3 runs from the conserved cysteine through the conserved F or W. Fields, in order: V gene, clone size, D gene, J gene, CDR3 DNA, CDR3 protein. The D gene is left open where the match is weak. Clone size, where shown, is once, few, many, or a class for clones that have expanded.

V: TRBV4-1
size: once
D: TRBD2
J: TRBJ2-1
DNA: TGTGCCAGCAGCCCACAGGAGGCGGGAGCCTCCTATAATGAGCAGTTCTTC
CDR3: CASSPQEAGASYNEQFF

V: TRBV4-1
size: NA
D: TRBD2
J: TRBJ2-7
DNA: TGCGCCAGCAACCTTTATCCTAGCGGAGGCGGCTCCTACGAGCAGTACTTC
CDR3: CASNLYPSGGGSYEQYF

V: TRBV23-1
size: NA
D: NA
J: TRBJ2-7
DNA: TGCGCCAGCAGCCTAAGGGGCAGCCGTCCCCTGAACAGCTCCTACGAGCAGTACTTC
CDR3: CASSLRGSRPLNSSYEQYF

V: TRBV7-9
size: few
D: NA
J: TRBJ2-1
DNA: TGTGCCAGCAGCCCCGGAGTAGGGCCCAATGAGCAGTTCTTC
CDR3: CASSPGVGPNEQFF

V: TRBV20-1
size: NA
D: TRBD1
J: TRBJ2-2
DNA: TGCAGTGCTCAGACAGGGATCGGCACCGGGGAGCTGTTTTTT
CDR3: CSAQTGIGTGELFF

V: TRBV6-5
size: NA
D: TRBD1
J: TRBJ2-7
DNA: TGTGCCATCAGTCGAACCGGGACAGGAGACTACGAGCAGTACTTC
CDR3: CAISRTGTGDYEQYF

V: TRBV6-1
size: once
D: NA
J: TRBJ1-5
DNA: TGTGCCAGCTGCGACACAGGTGATATCCCCCAGCATTTT
CDR3: CASCDTGDIPQHF

V: TRBV6-1
size: NA
D: TRBD1
J: TRBJ2-2
DNA: TGTGCGAGCGGCGACAGGGATAACGACCCGAACACCGGGGAGCTGTTTTTT
CDR3: CASGDRDNDPNTGELFF

V: TRBV5-1
size: NA
D: NA
J: TRBJ2-4
DNA: TGCGCCAGCAGCTTGGCCGGGGGTCAGGGTCAGGACATTCAGTACTTC
CDR3: CASSLAGGQGQDIQYF

V: TRBV12-3/TRBV12-4
size: NA
D: TRBD2
J: TRBJ2-5
DNA: TGTGTCAGCAGTCTCTCCGGGACTAGCGGAGCCCAAGAGACTCTGTACTTC
CDR3: CVSSLSGTSGAQETLYF

V: TRBV6-6
size: NA
D: NA
J: TRBJ1-1
DNA: TGTGCCAGAAGACTGAGCATGAACACTAAAGCTTTCTTT
CDR3: CARRLSMNTKAFF

V: TRBV29-1
size: many
D: NA
J: TRBJ2-3
DNA: TGCAGCGTTGTCGCGGACCACACAGATACGCAGTATTTT
CDR3: CSVVADHTDTQYF